This T cell receptor (beta chain) was captured in a study of cytomegalovirus exposure and HLA in healthy donors. Study-wide results and limits: A later analysis reported that several of the most significant clusters appeared to be linked to common viral pathogens, among them Epstein-Barr virus. TCR beta V- and J-gene trimming was later associated with a missense DCLRE1C variant.

Primers: 60 Vbeta forward and 13 Jbeta reverse. Clones were sequenced by immunoSEQ multiplex PCR, and TCRdb holds only the in-frame ones, with some missing. The sample records a few hundred thousand clones, approximately 82% being singletons. This clone was recorded once. Its antigen remains unidentified. Germline assignment: CDR1 SGDLS and CDR2 YYNGEE. V was clipped by 2 bases and J by 14 bases; unmatched bases: 5. CDR3 size: 12 residues. This clonotype was sampled from a woman aged 55-70 years in good health and CMV-seropositive. Sequencing used PBMCs. The rearrangement joins TRBV9 to TRBJ1-4; 8 nucleotides match TRBD1. The chain's CDR3 is CASSVADRVLFF. DNA of the CDR3: TGTGCCAGCAGCGTGGCGGACAGGGTGCTGTTTTTT.